This TCR beta chain was recovered during a study of T cell responses to AZD1222 COVID-19 vaccine. Assay used: immunoSEQ multiplex PCR; TCRdb lists only in-frame clones, some missing. This sample has more than 95,000 clones, with roughly 88% found just once. Per germline, CDR1 SEHNR and CDR2 FQNEAQ (reference sequence). This CDR3 is built from 10 residues. The V end was cut by 2 bases, the J end by 8 bases, with 3 bases between. V and J are TRBV7-9 and TRBJ1-2, with no clear D. The source was peripheral blood, collected on day 0 of AZD1222 vaccination. The clonotype originates from an adult in good health. CDR3 sequence: CASSLIGYTF. CDR3 DNA: TGTGCCAGCAGCTTAATCGGCTACACCTTC.